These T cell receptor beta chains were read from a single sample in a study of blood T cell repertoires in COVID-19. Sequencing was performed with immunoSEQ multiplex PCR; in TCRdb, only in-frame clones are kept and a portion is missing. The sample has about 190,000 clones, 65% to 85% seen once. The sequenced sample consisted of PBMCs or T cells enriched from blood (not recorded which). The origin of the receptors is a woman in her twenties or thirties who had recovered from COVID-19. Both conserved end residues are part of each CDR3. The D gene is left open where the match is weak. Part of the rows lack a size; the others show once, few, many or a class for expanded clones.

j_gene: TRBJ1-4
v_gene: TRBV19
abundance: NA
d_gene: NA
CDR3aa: CASKAHVAGTNEKLFF
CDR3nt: TGTGCCAGTAAAGCCCACGTGGCAGGAACTAATGAAAAACTGTTTTTT

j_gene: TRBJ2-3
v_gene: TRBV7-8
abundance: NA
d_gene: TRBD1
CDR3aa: CASSRFRDRGRADTQYF
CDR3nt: TGTGCCAGCAGCCGTTTCCGGGACAGGGGGCGGGCAGATACGCAGTATTTT

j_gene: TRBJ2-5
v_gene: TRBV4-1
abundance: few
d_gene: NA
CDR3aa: CASSQVLTFIGTQYF
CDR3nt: TGCGCCAGCAGCCAAGTACTAACTTTCATCGGGACCCAGTACTTC

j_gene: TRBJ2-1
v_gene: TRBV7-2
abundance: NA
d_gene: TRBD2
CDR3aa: CASSFGLAHEQFF
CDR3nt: TGTGCCAGCAGCTTCGGACTAGCCCATGAGCAGTTCTTC

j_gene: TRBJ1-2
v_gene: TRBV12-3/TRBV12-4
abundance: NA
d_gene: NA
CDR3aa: CASSVRRGYGYTF
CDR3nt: TGTGCCAGCAGTGTAAGACGGGGCTATGGCTACACCTTC

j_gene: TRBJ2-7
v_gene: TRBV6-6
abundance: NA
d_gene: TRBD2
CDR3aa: CASTSGIEQYF
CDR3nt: TGTGCCAGCACTAGCGGGATCGAGCAGTACTTC

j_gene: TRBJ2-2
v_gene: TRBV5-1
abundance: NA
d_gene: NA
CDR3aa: CASSLGRVGTGELFF
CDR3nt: TGCGCCAGCAGCTTGGGCAGGGTCGGGACCGGGGAGCTGTTTTTT

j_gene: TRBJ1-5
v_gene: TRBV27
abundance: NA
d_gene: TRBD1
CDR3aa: CASSLSAGTGKAVGNQPQHF
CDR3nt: TGTGCCAGCAGTTTGAGCGCTGGGACAGGGAAGGCGGTCGGCAATCAGCCCCAGCATTTT

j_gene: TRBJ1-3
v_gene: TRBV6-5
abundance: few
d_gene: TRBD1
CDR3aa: CVSTGSGNTIYF
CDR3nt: TGTGTATCGACAGGGTCGGGAAACACCATATATTTT

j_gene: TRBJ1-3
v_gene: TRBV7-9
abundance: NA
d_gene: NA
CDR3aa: CASRFTPARGAAGNTIYF
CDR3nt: TGTGCCAGCAGATTTACCCCCGCCCGCGGGGCGGCTGGAAACACCATATATTTT

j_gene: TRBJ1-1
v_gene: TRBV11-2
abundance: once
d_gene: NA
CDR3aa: CASSQQVTNTEAFF
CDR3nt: TGTGCCAGCAGCCAACAGGTGACAAACACTGAAGCTTTCTTT

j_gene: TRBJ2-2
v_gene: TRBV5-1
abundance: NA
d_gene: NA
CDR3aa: CASSLPGGTGELFF
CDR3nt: TGCGCCAGCAGCTTGCCCGGGGGCACCGGGGAGCTGTTTTTT

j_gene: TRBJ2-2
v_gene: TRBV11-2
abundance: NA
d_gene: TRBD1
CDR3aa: CASSPRQGRDTGELFF
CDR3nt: TGTGCCAGCAGCCCGCGACAGGGCCGCGACACCGGGGAGCTGTTTTTT

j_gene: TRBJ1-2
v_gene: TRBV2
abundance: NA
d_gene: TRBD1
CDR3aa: CASSETGVVTF
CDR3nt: TGTGCCAGCAGTGAAACAGGGGTAGTCACCTTC

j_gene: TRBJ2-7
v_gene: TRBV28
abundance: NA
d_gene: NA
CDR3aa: CASSPIATPYEQYF
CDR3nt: TGTGCCAGCAGTCCAATAGCGACACCCTACGAGCAGTACTTC

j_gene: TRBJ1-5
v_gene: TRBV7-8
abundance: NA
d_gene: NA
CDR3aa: CASSSDRTNQPQHF
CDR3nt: TGTGCCAGCAGCTCCGACAGAACCAATCAGCCCCAGCATTTT

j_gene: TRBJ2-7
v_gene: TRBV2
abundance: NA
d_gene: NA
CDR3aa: CASSPWGDALKQYF
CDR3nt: TGTGCCAGCAGCCCCTGGGGGGATGCCCTCAAGCAGTACTTC

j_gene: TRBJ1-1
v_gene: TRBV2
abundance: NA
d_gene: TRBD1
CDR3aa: CASSEQGANTEAFF
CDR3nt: TGTGCCAGCAGTGAACAGGGGGCTAACACTGAAGCTTTCTTT

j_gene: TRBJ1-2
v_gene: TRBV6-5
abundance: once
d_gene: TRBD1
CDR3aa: CASTPPGQGLRGYTF
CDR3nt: TGTGCCAGCACCCCCCCGGGACAGGGTCTACGAGGCTACACCTTC

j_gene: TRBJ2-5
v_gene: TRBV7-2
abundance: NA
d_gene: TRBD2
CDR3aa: CASSFSGGQETQYF
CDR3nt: TGTGCCAGCAGCTTTAGCGGGGGCCAAGAGACCCAGTACTTC

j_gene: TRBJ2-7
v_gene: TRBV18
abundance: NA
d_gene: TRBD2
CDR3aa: CASSPTAGGSYEQYF
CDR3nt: TGTGCCAGCTCACCAACAGCGGGAGGGTCCTACGAGCAGTACTTC

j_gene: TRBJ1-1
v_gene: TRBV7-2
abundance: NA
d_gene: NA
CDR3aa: CASSFTGNTEAFF
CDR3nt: TGTGCCAGCAGCTTTACAGGGAACACTGAAGCTTTCTTT

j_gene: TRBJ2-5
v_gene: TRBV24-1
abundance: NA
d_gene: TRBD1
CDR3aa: CATSDSGQQETQYF
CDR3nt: TGTGCCACCAGTGATTCGGGACAGCAAGAGACCCAGTACTTC

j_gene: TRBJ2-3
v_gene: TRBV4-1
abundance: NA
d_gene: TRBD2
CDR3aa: CASSQETTGIAGGASDTQYF
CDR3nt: TGCGCCAGCAGCCAAGAAACTACGGGCATAGCGGGGGGGGCCTCAGATACGCAGTATTTT

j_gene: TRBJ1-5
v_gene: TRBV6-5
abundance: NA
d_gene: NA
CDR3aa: CASSSGVRNQPQHF
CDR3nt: TGTGCCAGCAGTTCAGGGGTGCGCAATCAGCCCCAGCATTTT

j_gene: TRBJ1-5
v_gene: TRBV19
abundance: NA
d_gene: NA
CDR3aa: CASSDDRRNQPQHF
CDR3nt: TGTGCCAGTAGCGATGACAGGAGGAATCAGCCCCAGCATTTT

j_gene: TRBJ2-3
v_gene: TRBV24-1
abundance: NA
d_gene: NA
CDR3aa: CATSVGSTDTQYF
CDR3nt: TGTGCCACCAGTGTCGGGAGCACAGATACGCAGTATTTT

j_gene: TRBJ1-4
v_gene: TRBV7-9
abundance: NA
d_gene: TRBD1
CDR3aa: CASSNYRDRTNEKLFF
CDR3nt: TGTGCCAGCAGCAACTACAGGGACAGGACTAATGAAAAACTGTTTTTT

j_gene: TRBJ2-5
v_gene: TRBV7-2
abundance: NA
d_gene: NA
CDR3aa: CASSLRIAGIETQYF
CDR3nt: TGTGCCAGCAGCTTAAGAATCGCGGGAATAGAGACCCAGTACTTC

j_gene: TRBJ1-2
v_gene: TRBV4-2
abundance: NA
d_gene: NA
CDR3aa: CASSHRGGEGYTF
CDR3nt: TGTGCCAGCAGCCACCGAGGGGGGGAAGGCTACACCTTC

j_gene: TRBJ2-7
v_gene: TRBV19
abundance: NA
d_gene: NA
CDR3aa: CASSIGAGLTYEQYF
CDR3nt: TGTGCCAGTAGTATAGGGGCAGGGCTAACCTACGAGCAGTACTTC

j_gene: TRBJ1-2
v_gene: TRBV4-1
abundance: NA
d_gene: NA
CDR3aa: CASSQPGGYGYTF
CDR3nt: TGCGCCAGCAGCCAACCCGGGGGATATGGCTACACCTTC

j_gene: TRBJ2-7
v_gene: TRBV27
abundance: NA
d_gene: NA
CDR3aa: CASSLSGTSYEQYF
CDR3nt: TGTGCCAGCAGTTTGTCAGGAACTTCCTACGAGCAGTACTTC

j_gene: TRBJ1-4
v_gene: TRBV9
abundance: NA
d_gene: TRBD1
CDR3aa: CASSDGQGGNEKLFF
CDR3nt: TGTGCCAGCAGCGACGGACAGGGGGGAAATGAAAAACTGTTTTTT

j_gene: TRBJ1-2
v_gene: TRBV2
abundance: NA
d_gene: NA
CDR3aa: CASKEEPNYGYTF
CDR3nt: TGTGCCAGCAAGGAGGAACCTAACTATGGCTACACCTTC

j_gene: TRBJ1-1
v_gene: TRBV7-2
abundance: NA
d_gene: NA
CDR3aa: CASSLNQGRTEAFF
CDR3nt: TGTGCCAGCAGCTTAAATCAGGGTCGGACTGAAGCTTTCTTT

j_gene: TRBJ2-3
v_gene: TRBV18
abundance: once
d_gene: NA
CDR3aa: CASSPRETGTRLTDTQYF
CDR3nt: TGTGCCAGCTCACCACGGGAGACGGGCACAAGACTCACAGATACGCAGTATTTT

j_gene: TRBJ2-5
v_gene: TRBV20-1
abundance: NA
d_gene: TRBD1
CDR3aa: CSASSIRGRQETQYF
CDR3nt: TGCAGTGCTAGTAGTATCAGGGGGCGGCAAGAGACCCAGTACTTC

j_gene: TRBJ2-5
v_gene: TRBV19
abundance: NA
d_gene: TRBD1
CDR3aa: CASSSTWDSQETQYF
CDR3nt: TGTGCCAGTAGCTCCACCTGGGACAGCCAAGAGACCCAGTACTTC

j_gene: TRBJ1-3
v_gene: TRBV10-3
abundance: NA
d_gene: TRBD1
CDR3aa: CAISGTGGRNTIYF
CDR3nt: TGTGCCATCAGTGGGACAGGGGGCAGAAACACCATATATTTT

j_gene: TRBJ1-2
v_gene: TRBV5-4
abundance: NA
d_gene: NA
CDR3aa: CASSSDRRGYTF
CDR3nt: TGTGCCAGCAGCAGCGACAGGCGGGGCTACACCTTC

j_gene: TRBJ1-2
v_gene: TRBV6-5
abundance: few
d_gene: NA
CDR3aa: CASSQREGNLNGYTF
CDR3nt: TGTGCCAGCAGTCAAAGGGAGGGAAATTTGAATGGCTACACCTTC

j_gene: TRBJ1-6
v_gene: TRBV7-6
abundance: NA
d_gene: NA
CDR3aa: CASSLIGNGNNSPLHF
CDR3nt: TGTGCCAGCAGCTTAATAGGGAACGGGAATAATTCACCCCTCCACTTT

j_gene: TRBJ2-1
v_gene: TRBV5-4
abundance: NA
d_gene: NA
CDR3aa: CASTGRGEQFF
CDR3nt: TGTGCCAGCACCGGCCGGGGGGAGCAGTTCTTC

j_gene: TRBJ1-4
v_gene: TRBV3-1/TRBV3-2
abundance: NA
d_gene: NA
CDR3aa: CASTSKGKGEKLFF
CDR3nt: TGTGCCAGCACCAGTAAGGGGAAAGGGGAAAAACTGTTTTTT